A selection of T cell receptor beta chains follows, all from one sample in a study of shared clonotypes between healthy human individuals. Measured with immunoSEQ multiplex PCR; TCRdb has only the in-frame clones, and not every one. The sample includes hundreds of thousands of clones, 96% seen only once; the top ten take less than 0.25%. The sample taken for sequencing was naive CD8+ T cells sorted from blood. These receptors all come from a young man in good health. CDR3s include the opening cysteine and the closing phenylalanine or tryptophan. Fields, in order: CDR3 DNA, CDR3 protein, J gene, D gene, V gene. D genes are given only for firm matches.

CDR3nt: TGTGCCAGCAACGACGGGCGGGGCGCCTACAATGAGCAGTTCTTC; CDR3aa: CASNDGRGAYNEQFF; j_gene: TRBJ2-1; d_gene: -; v_gene: TRBV14
CDR3nt: TGCAGCGTTGTTGGAAGGGGTTCCGAGCAGTACTTC; CDR3aa: CSVVGRGSEQYF; j_gene: TRBJ2-7; d_gene: -; v_gene: TRBV29-1
CDR3nt: TGTGCCAGCAGCCAAGGACTGCTGCGGTCTAGCGGGAGCTACGAGCAGTACTTC; CDR3aa: CASSQGLLRSSGSYEQYF; j_gene: TRBJ2-7; d_gene: TRBD2; v_gene: TRBV4-2
CDR3nt: TGTGCCTGGAGTGGATGGCCGGGACTAGCGTCTACGGGGGGAGAGACCCAGTACTTC; CDR3aa: CAWSGWPGLASTGGETQYF; j_gene: TRBJ2-5; d_gene: TRBD2; v_gene: TRBV30
CDR3nt: TGTGCCAGTAGTATTCTGGCGGGAGGCTACGAGCAGTACTTC; CDR3aa: CASSILAGGYEQYF; j_gene: TRBJ2-7; d_gene: TRBD2; v_gene: TRBV19
CDR3nt: TGTGCCAGCTATTCCGGACTAGCGGCAACCTACGAGCAGTACTTC; CDR3aa: CASYSGLAATYEQYF; j_gene: TRBJ2-7; d_gene: TRBD2; v_gene: TRBV18
CDR3nt: TGTGCCAGCAGCGCCCGGACTGATAGTAATGAAAAACTGTTTTTT; CDR3aa: CASSARTDSNEKLFF; j_gene: TRBJ1-4; d_gene: -; v_gene: TRBV7-9
CDR3nt: TGTGCCAGCAGCCCCGTTCCGTGGGCCTCCTATGGGGATACGCAGTATTTT; CDR3aa: CASSPVPWASYGDTQYF; j_gene: TRBJ2-3; d_gene: -; v_gene: TRBV7-6
CDR3nt: TGCGCCAGCAGCCACCTACAGGGGGTGGGGACTGAAGCTTTCTTT; CDR3aa: CASSHLQGVGTEAFF; j_gene: TRBJ1-1; d_gene: TRBD1; v_gene: TRBV4-3
CDR3nt: TGTGCCAGCGGACAGGGGCCCTCCTACGAGCAGTACTTC; CDR3aa: CASGQGPSYEQYF; j_gene: TRBJ2-7; d_gene: TRBD1; v_gene: TRBV5-5
CDR3nt: TGTGCCAGCACAAAAAACTACGAGCAGTACTTC; CDR3aa: CASTKNYEQYF; j_gene: TRBJ2-7; d_gene: -; v_gene: TRBV28
CDR3nt: TGTGCCAGCAGTTTACTGACAGGGGCGGGCTACGAGCAGTACTTC; CDR3aa: CASSLLTGAGYEQYF; j_gene: TRBJ2-7; d_gene: TRBD1; v_gene: TRBV27
CDR3nt: TGTGCCAGCAGCCCTACCAGAGCACGGGGCACAGATACGCAGTATTTT; CDR3aa: CASSPTRARGTDTQYF; j_gene: TRBJ2-3; d_gene: -; v_gene: TRBV5-4
CDR3nt: TGCGCCAGCAGTGACCCTTCTAGCGGGGGGAACAATGAGCAGTTCTTC; CDR3aa: CASSDPSSGGNNEQFF; j_gene: TRBJ2-1; d_gene: TRBD2; v_gene: TRBV10-1
CDR3nt: TGTGCCAGCAGTTCCTACACGTCGTCATACGAGCAGTACTTC; CDR3aa: CASSSYTSSYEQYF; j_gene: TRBJ2-7; d_gene: -; v_gene: TRBV27
CDR3nt: TGTGCCACCAGCAGAGATCCATCAGAGCAGTTCTTC; CDR3aa: CATSRDPSEQFF; j_gene: TRBJ2-1; d_gene: -; v_gene: TRBV15
CDR3nt: TGTGCCAGCAGCTTAGGCCGTAGAGGGGGACAAGGATGGGACTATGGCTACACCTTC; CDR3aa: CASSLGRRGGQGWDYGYTF; j_gene: TRBJ1-2; d_gene: -; v_gene: TRBV7-2
CDR3nt: TGTGCCAGCAGTGAAAGGACAGGGGGCGCCTATGGCTACACCTTC; CDR3aa: CASSERTGGAYGYTF; j_gene: TRBJ1-2; d_gene: TRBD1; v_gene: TRBV6-1
CDR3nt: TGTGCCAGCAGCTTCTTTTCCGATGAAAAACTGTTTTTT; CDR3aa: CASSFFSDEKLFF; j_gene: TRBJ1-4; d_gene: -; v_gene: TRBV7-9
CDR3nt: TGCGCCAGCAGCCAAGAGGTGGGACTACCGACCACCAATGAGCAGTTCTTC; CDR3aa: CASSQEVGLPTTNEQFF; j_gene: TRBJ2-1; d_gene: TRBD2; v_gene: TRBV4-1
CDR3nt: TGTGCCAGCAGTACGGGACAGGGATCGGATACGCAGTATTTT; CDR3aa: CASSTGQGSDTQYF; j_gene: TRBJ2-3; d_gene: TRBD1; v_gene: TRBV6-5
CDR3nt: TGCGCCAGCAGCTTGGGTGGGGGGCACCCGGACGGAGAGACCCAGTACTTC; CDR3aa: CASSLGGGHPDGETQYF; j_gene: TRBJ2-5; d_gene: -; v_gene: TRBV5-1
CDR3nt: TGTGCCAGCAGCTTCGCTCTTGGCGGGCTAAGTTCCTACAATGAGCAGTTCTTC; CDR3aa: CASSFALGGLSSYNEQFF; j_gene: TRBJ2-1; d_gene: -; v_gene: TRBV7-9
CDR3nt: TGTGCCAGCAGCCCCAGAGTTCACAGGGGGGAAGGCTACACCTTC; CDR3aa: CASSPRVHRGEGYTF; j_gene: TRBJ1-2; d_gene: TRBD1; v_gene: TRBV7-9
CDR3nt: TGTGCCAGCAGCTTGGGGATGGGGATGTCGGACACTGAAGCTTTCTTT; CDR3aa: CASSLGMGMSDTEAFF; j_gene: TRBJ1-1; d_gene: -; v_gene: TRBV5-5
CDR3nt: TGCGCCAGCAGCCAGAGACAGGGACCCTACGAGCAGTACTTC; CDR3aa: CASSQRQGPYEQYF; j_gene: TRBJ2-7; d_gene: TRBD1; v_gene: TRBV4-1
CDR3nt: TGTGCCAGCAGTGATGGACAGGGGAACACTGAAGCTTTCTTT; CDR3aa: CASSDGQGNTEAFF; j_gene: TRBJ1-1; d_gene: TRBD1; v_gene: TRBV25-1
CDR3nt: TGCGCCAGCAGCCAAGATGGCTCGGAGGGCACTGAAGCTTTCTTT; CDR3aa: CASSQDGSEGTEAFF; j_gene: TRBJ1-1; d_gene: -; v_gene: TRBV4-3
CDR3nt: TGTGCCAGCAGTTTAGCGTGGCCACCTTCCTACGAGCAGTACTTC; CDR3aa: CASSLAWPPSYEQYF; j_gene: TRBJ2-7; d_gene: -; v_gene: TRBV27
CDR3nt: TGTGCCAGTAGTATGGCTCGGAACACTGAAGCTTTCTTT; CDR3aa: CASSMARNTEAFF; j_gene: TRBJ1-1; d_gene: -; v_gene: TRBV19
CDR3nt: TGTGCCAGCAGCTTACAGGGCTTGGGTGAGCAGTTCTTC; CDR3aa: CASSLQGLGEQFF; j_gene: TRBJ2-1; d_gene: -; v_gene: TRBV5-5
CDR3nt: TGTGCCAGCAGCTTAGCGGGGAATTCCTACAATGAGCAGTTCTTC; CDR3aa: CASSLAGNSYNEQFF; j_gene: TRBJ2-1; d_gene: -; v_gene: TRBV11-2
CDR3nt: TGCAGCGTTGAAGAGGGACTAGTCTCGAACGGGGAGCTGTTTTTT; CDR3aa: CSVEEGLVSNGELFF; j_gene: TRBJ2-2; d_gene: TRBD2; v_gene: TRBV29-1
CDR3nt: TGTGCCAGCAGCCAAGAGCAGTCGGTACTAGGGTGGAAGCAGTTCTTC; CDR3aa: CASSQEQSVLGWKQFF; j_gene: TRBJ2-1; d_gene: -; v_gene: TRBV4-2
CDR3nt: TGTGCCAGCAGCTTTGGGTGGGCGAACACCGGGGAGCTGTTTTTT; CDR3aa: CASSFGWANTGELFF; j_gene: TRBJ2-2; d_gene: -; v_gene: TRBV5-4
CDR3nt: TGTGCCAGCAGCGTAGGGCAGGGGGCGTATGAGCAGTTCTTC; CDR3aa: CASSVGQGAYEQFF; j_gene: TRBJ2-1; d_gene: TRBD1; v_gene: TRBV9
CDR3nt: TGTGCCAGCAGCTCCAGGACAGGGGGCTCCTACGAGCAGTACTTC; CDR3aa: CASSSRTGGSYEQYF; j_gene: TRBJ2-7; d_gene: TRBD1; v_gene: TRBV13
CDR3nt: TGTGCCAGCAGTTATAGTGGCCTAGCGGACGACAATGAGCAGTTCTTC; CDR3aa: CASSYSGLADDNEQFF; j_gene: TRBJ2-1; d_gene: TRBD2; v_gene: TRBV6-5